Listed below are T cell receptor beta chains from one sample, sequenced in a study of blood T cells in healthy people across ages. A single record per CDR3 protein comes from TCRdb applying MiXCR to the 5' RACE reads. The sample records about 640,000 distinct CDR3 sequences, roughly three fifths being singletons. The sequencing input was blood. The receptor set was obtained from a man aged 55 to 70 in good health. Each CDR3 is given with its conserved first and last residue. Fields, in order: J gene, D gene, clone size, V gene, CDR3 DNA, CDR3 protein. A D gene is named only where the DNA matches it firmly. Size values are once, few and many counts, or a class for expanded clones, and some rows have none.

J gene: TRBJ2-4; D gene: .; clone size: few; V gene: TRBV12-3/TRBV12-4; CDR3 DNA: TGTGCCAGCAGCCCCAACCGGGACTTAGCCAAAAACATTCAGTACTTC; CDR3 protein: CASSPNRDLAKNIQYF
J gene: TRBJ2-7; D gene: .; clone size: .; V gene: TRBV3-1; CDR3 DNA: TGTGCCAGCAGCCAAAATCTGGGTGAGAGCGAGCAGTACTTC; CDR3 protein: CASSQNLGESEQYF
J gene: TRBJ1-2; D gene: .; clone size: .; V gene: TRBV7-9; CDR3 DNA: .; CDR3 protein: CASSWAGSFGDGYTF
J gene: TRBJ2-1; D gene: TRBD2; clone size: .; V gene: TRBV12-3/TRBV12-4; CDR3 DNA: TGTGTCAGCAGCCTAGGACTAGCGGGAACCTACAATGAGCAGTTCTTC; CDR3 protein: CVSSLGLAGTYNEQFF
J gene: TRBJ1-2; D gene: .; clone size: .; V gene: TRBV2; CDR3 DNA: TGTGCCAGCAGTGCAGGCGGATACTATGGCTGCACCTTC; CDR3 protein: CASSAGGYYGCTF
J gene: TRBJ2-7; D gene: TRBD2; clone size: .; V gene: TRBV2; CDR3 DNA: TGTGCCAGCAGTGAACGACTAGCGGTCACACGGATTCAGTACTTC; CDR3 protein: CASSERLAVTRIQYF
J gene: TRBJ2-1; D gene: .; clone size: .; V gene: TRBV6-2/TRBV6-3; CDR3 DNA: TGTGCCAGCACGGCATACAATGAGCAGTTCTTC; CDR3 protein: CASTAYNEQFF
J gene: TRBJ2-2; D gene: .; clone size: .; V gene: TRBV7-2; CDR3 DNA: TGTGCCAGCAGCTTATTTCAGGGACCCGGGGAGCTGTTTTTT; CDR3 protein: CASSLFQGPGELFF
J gene: TRBJ1-1; D gene: .; clone size: .; V gene: TRBV20-1; CDR3 DNA: TGCAGTGCTAGAGGACAGCAATTGAACACTGAAGCTTTCTTT; CDR3 protein: CSARGQQLNTEAFF
J gene: TRBJ1-4; D gene: TRBD1; clone size: .; V gene: TRBV6-6; CDR3 DNA: TGTGCCAGCAGTTACGAAGCCTTACAGGGGGGAAAACTGTTTTTT; CDR3 protein: CASSYEALQGGKLFF
J gene: TRBJ1-1; D gene: .; clone size: .; V gene: TRBV28; CDR3 DNA: TGTGCCAGCAGCTGGGGGATGAGGACTGAAGCTTTCTTT; CDR3 protein: CASSWGMRTEAFF
J gene: TRBJ1-4; D gene: .; clone size: few; V gene: TRBV12-3/TRBV12-4; CDR3 DNA: TGTGCCAGCAGTCTCCCAGGGACACCAACTAATGAAAAACTGTTTTTT; CDR3 protein: CASSLPGTPTNEKLFF
J gene: TRBJ2-7; D gene: .; clone size: .; V gene: TRBV28; CDR3 DNA: TGTGCCAGCAGTTCCAGCGGAGGCATCTACGAGCAGTACTTC; CDR3 protein: CASSSSGGIYEQYF
J gene: TRBJ2-5; D gene: .; clone size: .; V gene: TRBV4-1; CDR3 DNA: TGCGCCAGCAGCCAAGGGATGAGGGAATTCCAAGAGACCCAGTACTTC; CDR3 protein: CASSQGMREFQETQYF
J gene: TRBJ2-4; D gene: .; clone size: .; V gene: TRBV6-5; CDR3 DNA: TGTGCCAGCAGTTACTCGGATTCGGGGGCTAGAAACATTCAGTACTTC; CDR3 protein: CASSYSDSGARNIQYF
J gene: TRBJ1-6; D gene: TRBD1; clone size: .; V gene: TRBV20-1; CDR3 DNA: TGCAGTGCTAGTAACCCGGGACAGAGAAATTCACCCCTCCACTTT; CDR3 protein: CSASNPGQRNSPLHF
J gene: TRBJ2-3; D gene: TRBD2; clone size: once; V gene: TRBV7-9; CDR3 DNA: TGTGCCAGCAGCTCTAGCGGGCTACCCCCGGATACGCAGTATTTT; CDR3 protein: CASSSSGLPPDTQYF
J gene: TRBJ1-1; D gene: .; clone size: .; V gene: TRBV5-1; CDR3 DNA: TGCGCCAGCAGCTGGGGGGGAGGGAACACTGAAGCTTTCTTT; CDR3 protein: CASSWGGGNTEAFF
J gene: TRBJ2-3; D gene: .; clone size: .; V gene: TRBV24-1; CDR3 DNA: TGTGCCACCAGTGACCGTACTTTAGCAGATACGCAGTATTTT; CDR3 protein: CATSDRTLADTQYF
J gene: TRBJ2-5; D gene: .; clone size: .; V gene: TRBV13; CDR3 DNA: TGTGCCAGCAGCCCCGGGCGAGAGGGAGAGCAGTACTTC; CDR3 protein: CASSPGREGEQYF
J gene: TRBJ2-3; D gene: .; clone size: .; V gene: TRBV5-1; CDR3 DNA: TGCGCCAGCAGCTTGCGTCATAACACAGATACGCAGTATTTT; CDR3 protein: CASSLRHNTDTQYF
J gene: TRBJ2-3; D gene: TRBD2; clone size: .; V gene: TRBV12-5; CDR3 DNA: TGTGCTAGTGGTACCTCCGGTGCGGGGGGTCCAGATACGCAGTATTTT; CDR3 protein: CASGTSGAGGPDTQYF
J gene: TRBJ2-3; D gene: TRBD2; clone size: .; V gene: TRBV5-1; CDR3 DNA: TGCGCCAGCAGCTCTAGCGGACGCACAGATACGCAGTATTTT; CDR3 protein: CASSSSGRTDTQYF
J gene: TRBJ2-3; D gene: .; clone size: .; V gene: TRBV5-1; CDR3 DNA: TGCGCCAGCAGCCCCGGAGCCAATTCAGATACGCAGTATTTT; CDR3 protein: CASSPGANSDTQYF
J gene: TRBJ1-2; D gene: .; clone size: .; V gene: TRBV6-2/TRBV6-3; CDR3 DNA: TGTGCCAGCAGCGGGTACAAAGATTCTAACTATGGCTACACCTTC; CDR3 protein: CASSGYKDSNYGYTF
J gene: TRBJ2-7; D gene: .; clone size: few; V gene: TRBV5-1; CDR3 DNA: TGCGCCAGCAGCTTTTCAAAGATCCCCTACGAGCAGTACTTC; CDR3 protein: CASSFSKIPYEQYF
J gene: TRBJ1-2; D gene: .; clone size: few; V gene: TRBV20-1; CDR3 DNA: TGCAGTGCTAGAGACTCACAGACAGTGCGGGGCGGCTACACCTTC; CDR3 protein: CSARDSQTVRGGYTF
J gene: TRBJ1-5; D gene: .; clone size: .; V gene: TRBV28; CDR3 DNA: TGTGCCAGCAGACGCACTCCGGGTAATCAGCCCCAGCATTTT; CDR3 protein: CASRRTPGNQPQHF
J gene: TRBJ2-1; D gene: TRBD1; clone size: .; V gene: TRBV13; CDR3 DNA: TGTGCCAGCAGCTCTAGGACAGGCCTTCCCTACAATGAGCAGTTCTTC; CDR3 protein: CASSSRTGLPYNEQFF
J gene: TRBJ2-1; D gene: .; clone size: .; V gene: TRBV29-1; CDR3 DNA: TGCAGCGTTGTTGTGGGTAGCTCCTACAATGAGCAGTTCTTC; CDR3 protein: CSVVVGSSYNEQFF
J gene: TRBJ1-1; D gene: .; clone size: few; V gene: TRBV5-5; CDR3 DNA: TGTGCCAGCAGCGTGGGGCAGGTGAACACTGAAGCTTTCTTT; CDR3 protein: CASSVGQVNTEAFF
J gene: TRBJ1-6; D gene: TRBD1; clone size: few; V gene: TRBV7-9; CDR3 DNA: TGTGCCAGCAGCTTAACAGGGGGCGGGAATTCACCCCTCCACTTT; CDR3 protein: CASSLTGGGNSPLHF
J gene: TRBJ2-1; D gene: .; clone size: once; V gene: TRBV29-1; CDR3 DNA: TGCAGCGCCACCACCGCAAGCTCCTACAATGAGCAGTTCTTC; CDR3 protein: CSATTASSYNEQFF
J gene: TRBJ2-7; D gene: .; clone size: .; V gene: TRBV10-3; CDR3 DNA: TGTGCCATCAGGGATGGCGCCTACGAGCAGTACTTC; CDR3 protein: CAIRDGAYEQYF
J gene: TRBJ1-1; D gene: TRBD1; clone size: .; V gene: TRBV29-1; CDR3 DNA: TGCAGCGCCTCAGGGACAGGATTCACTGAAGCTTTCTTT; CDR3 protein: CSASGTGFTEAFF
J gene: TRBJ1-4; D gene: .; clone size: many; V gene: TRBV29-1; CDR3 DNA: TGCAGCTGTGGAAATCCGACTAATGAAAAACTGTTTTTT; CDR3 protein: CSCGNPTNEKLFF
J gene: TRBJ2-1; D gene: .; clone size: few; V gene: TRBV2; CDR3 DNA: TGTGCCAGCACCCTGGTCCCTAGGGAGCAGTTCTTC; CDR3 protein: CASTLVPREQFF
J gene: TRBJ2-7; D gene: TRBD1; clone size: .; V gene: TRBV4-1; CDR3 DNA: TGCGCCAGCAGCATAACACAGGGGGACGCCCAGTACTTC; CDR3 protein: CASSITQGDAQYF
J gene: TRBJ2-1; D gene: TRBD2; clone size: once; V gene: TRBV11-3; CDR3 DNA: TGTGCCAGCAGCCCTAGCGGCCAATCCTACAATGAGCAGTTCTTC; CDR3 protein: CASSPSGQSYNEQFF
J gene: TRBJ2-7; D gene: TRBD2; clone size: once; V gene: TRBV28; CDR3 DNA: TGTGCCAGCAGTTCTAGCGGGGGACCTTTTCGCGGGCAGTACTTC; CDR3 protein: CASSSSGGPFRGQYF
J gene: TRBJ1-2; D gene: .; clone size: few; V gene: TRBV5-8; CDR3 DNA: TGTGCCAGTAGCCCCGGTACGGGGGCAAATGGCTACACCTTC; CDR3 protein: CASSPGTGANGYTF
J gene: TRBJ2-5; D gene: .; clone size: .; V gene: TRBV28; CDR3 DNA: TGTGCCAGCAGTAAGGGGGGCCGTGCCCAAGAGACCCAGTACTTC; CDR3 protein: CASSKGGRAQETQYF
J gene: TRBJ1-2; D gene: .; clone size: .; V gene: TRBV2; CDR3 DNA: TGTGCCAGCACCAGGACAGATAACTATGGCTACACCTTC; CDR3 protein: CASTRTDNYGYTF
J gene: TRBJ2-5; D gene: TRBD2; clone size: .; V gene: TRBV5-1; CDR3 DNA: TGCGCCAGCAGCCCCCAGAGCGGGGGGGAGACAGAGACCCAGTACTTC; CDR3 protein: CASSPQSGGETETQYF
J gene: TRBJ2-3; D gene: TRBD1; clone size: .; V gene: TRBV24-1; CDR3 DNA: TGTGCCACCAGTGAGACAGGGGACGTTACAGATACGCAGTATTTT; CDR3 protein: CATSETGDVTDTQYF
J gene: TRBJ2-5; D gene: .; clone size: .; V gene: TRBV27; CDR3 DNA: TGTGCCAGCAGTTTGGTCAATGGAGAGACCCAGTACTTC; CDR3 protein: CASSLVNGETQYF
J gene: TRBJ2-5; D gene: TRBD1; clone size: .; V gene: TRBV6-5; CDR3 DNA: TGTGCCAGCAGTTACGTGACAGGGAACCTTGGGGAGACCCAGTACTTC; CDR3 protein: CASSYVTGNLGETQYF
J gene: TRBJ2-2; D gene: .; clone size: once; V gene: TRBV7-2; CDR3 DNA: TGTGCCAGCACCGGGGCGAACGCCGGGGAGCTGTTTTTT; CDR3 protein: CASTGANAGELFF
J gene: TRBJ1-6; D gene: .; clone size: .; V gene: TRBV12-3/TRBV12-4; CDR3 DNA: TGTGCCAGCAGTTTTAGGGGAACCAGATTTAATTCACCCCTCCACTTT; CDR3 protein: CASSFRGTRFNSPLHF
J gene: TRBJ2-1; D gene: .; clone size: .; V gene: TRBV5-1; CDR3 DNA: TGCGCCAGCAAAGGCTACAATGAGCAGTTCTTC; CDR3 protein: CASKGYNEQFF